One sample yielded the 25 T cell receptor beta chains listed below, sequenced in a study of T cell responses to AZD1222 COVID-19 vaccine. This table comes from immunoSEQ multiplex PCR, and its TCRdb copy is limited to in-frame clones, with some not included. The sample has 110,000 or so clones; approximately 90% are singletons. Sample: peripheral blood, taken 28 days after the second AZD1222 dose. These receptors came from an adult who received the AZD1222 COVID-19 vaccine.

V usage is TRBV6-5 and J usage is TRBJ1-2, with a weak D call TRBD1 (5 bases). V lost 4 bases and J lost 4, with 13 bases in between. The CDR3 runs 14 residues. Germline values: CDR1 MNHEY, CDR2 SVGAGI. The CDR3 reads CASSLGLKVYGYTF. CDR3 sequence (DNA): TGTGCCAGCAGTTTGGGACTGAAGGTCTATGGCTACACCTTC.

The rearrangement joins TRBV11-1 to TRBJ1-6, with D possibly TRBD1 on 5 matching bases. Trimming took off 3 bases at V and 7 bases at J, with 10 bases between the two ends. The CDR3 loop spans 14 amino acids. The germline V gene has CDR1 SGHAT and CDR2 FQDESV (reference sequence). Here the CDR3 reads CASSFGRANSPLHF. CDR3 sequence (DNA): TGTGCCAGCAGCTTTGGCAGGGCCAATTCACCCCTCCACTTT.

The chain couples TRBV7-3 to TRBJ2-7; D is unresolved. Germline-derived CDR1 and CDR2 are SGHTA and FQGTGA. V lost 2 bases, J lost 0 bases, and 14 bases lay in between. The CDR3 has 16 residues. The CDR3 loop is CASSLLGGVVSYEQYF. The DNA for the CDR3 is TGTGCCAGCAGCTTACTAGGTGGGGTCGTCTCCTACGAGCAGTACTTC.

This clone was picked up a small number of times. The chain employs TRBV15 and TRBJ1-5; tentatively, D is TRBD1 (5 bases). CDR1 LNHNV and CDR2 YYDKDF come from the germline V gene (reference sequence). This CDR3 has 16 amino acids. With 1 base removed from V and 0 bases from J, the gap between germline ends came to 10 bases. For the CDR3, the DNA is TGTGCCACCAGCAGAGTAGGGGAAGGTAGCAATCAGCCCCAGCATTTT. Translated, it gives CATSRVGEGSNQPQHF. Full variable domain (missing parts from reference TRBV15 and TRBJ1-5): DAMVIQNPRYQVTQFGKPVTLSCSQTLNHNVMYWYQQKSSQAPKLLFHYYDKDFNNEADTPDNFQSRRPNTSFCFLDIRSPGLGDTAMYLCATSRVGEGSNQPQHFGDGTRLSIL.

By proportion, this clone is medium-sized. V usage is TRBV19 and J usage is TRBJ1-5; maybe TRBD1 (5 bases). The CDR3 length is 16 residues. Trimming removed 5 bases at V and 2 bases at J, with 16 bases between. CDR1 is LNHDA, CDR2 SQIVND, per germline (reference sequence). The CDR3 region has the DNA TGTGCCAGTAGTTCAGGGAGCTCTAAGGGCAATCAGCCCCAGCATTTT. This translates into CASSSGSSKGNQPQHF.

The chain uses TRBV7-9 and TRBJ1-1; TRBD1 aligns across 9 bases. The CDR3 extends over 15 amino acids. CDR1 and CDR2 from the germline V gene are SEHNR and FQNEAQ (reference sequence). The V gene end was trimmed by 1 base and the J gene end by 9 bases; junction bases not matched to a gene: 9. The chain's CDR3 is CASSLGGQGGPKAFF. CDR3 bases: TGTGCCAGCAGCTTAGGGGGACAGGGTGGACCTAAAGCTTTCTTT.

The V call is TRBV7-3, the J call TRBJ1-1; no reliable D call. Trimming pared 5 bases from V and 5 bases from J, leaving 12 bases between. Per germline, CDR1 SGHTA and CDR2 FQGTGA. The CDR3 consists of 13 residues. CDR3 protein: CASSPRGSTEAFF. In nucleotides, the CDR3 is TGTGCCAGCAGCCCACGAGGAAGTACTGAAGCTTTCTTT. The variable domain in full, with the rest retrieved from reference TRBV7-3 and TRBJ1-1, is GAGVSQTPSNKVTEKGKYVELRCDPISGHTALYWYRQSLGQGPEFLIYFQGTGAADDSGLPNDRFFAVRPEGSVSTLKIQRTERGDSAVYLCASSPRGSTEAFFGQGTRLTVV.

This clone was detected once. The J gene is TRBJ2-1, the V gene TRBV5-1; TRBD2 matches 9 bases. The CDR3 is 14 amino acids. The trim removed 4 bases at V and 10 bases at J, leaving 9 bases unmatched. CDR1 is SGHRS and CDR2 is YFSETQ in the germline V gene. The CDR3 sequence: CASSLLAGLGEQFF. The CDR3 DNA reads TGCGCCAGCAGCCTCCTAGCGGGGCTCGGGGAGCAGTTCTTC.

The chain links TRBV9 to TRBJ1-2; D remains unclear. Trimming pared 0 bases from V and 5 bases from J, leaving 14 bases between. Per germline, CDR1 SGDLS and CDR2 YYNGEE. The CDR3 runs to 15 residues. The CDR3 nucleotides are TGTGCCAGCAGCGTAGAGTCCGTCAGCTGGTATGGCTACACCTTC. Translating gives CASSVESVSWYGYTF. The whole variable domain, remainder taken from reference TRBV9 and TRBJ1-2, is DSGVTQTPKHLITATGQRVTLRCSPRSGDLSVYWYQQSLDQGLQFLIQYYNGEERAKGNILERFSAQQFPDLHSELNLSSLELGDSALYFCASSVESVSWYGYTFGSGTRLTVV.

The chain combines TRBV28 with TRBJ2-5, with 12 bases fitting TRBD2. The J segment lost 4 bases and the V segment lost 6 bases, leaving 3 bases of the junction unmatched. Germline-derived CDR1 and CDR2 are MDHEN and SYDVKM. The CDR3 runs to 14 residues. Here the CDR3 reads CASRLAGGTETQYF. Written as DNA, the CDR3 is TGTGCCAGCAGACTAGCGGGAGGTACAGAGACCCAGTACTTC.

The chain links TRBV27 to TRBJ2-1; TRBD2 agrees at 7 bases. CDR1 and CDR2 from the germline V gene are MNHEY and SMNVEV (reference sequence). This CDR3 is built from 16 residues. Trimming cost V 1 base and J 2 bases; bases outside gene matches: 5. CDR3 nucleotide sequence: TGTGCCAGCAGTTTATTCCCAGCGGGACCCTACAATGAGCAGTTCTTC. Protein: CASSLFPAGPYNEQFF.

J is TRBJ2-3 and V is TRBV19; D is perhaps TRBD2 (6 bases). Germline loops: CDR1 LNHDA, CDR2 SQIVND (reference sequence). Trimming pared 10 bases from V and 6 bases from J, leaving 14 bases between. This CDR3 comprises 12 residues. The CDR3 nucleotides are TGTGCCATGGGACTTCCCGGGGATACGCAGTATTTT. This gives the protein CAMGLPGDTQYF.

The rearrangement uses TRBV7-2 and TRBJ2-7, with 7 bases aligning to TRBD1. Germline V CDR1 and CDR2: SGHTA, FQGNSA. The CDR3 covers 13 residues. V trimming: 5 bases; J trimming: 4 bases; junction bases outside the gene matches: 5. Written as DNA, the CDR3 is TGTGCCAGCAGCCAAATACAGGGGTACGAGCAGTACTTC. Its translation is CASSQIQGYEQYF.

CDR3 sequence: CASSFSRTGLNTEAFF. CDR3 sequence (DNA): TGTGCCAGCAGTTTCTCCCGGACAGGACTGAACACTGAAGCTTTCTTT. The rearrangement links TRBV27 to TRBJ1-1, with TRBD1 matching 7 bases. This CDR3 region has 16 residues. With V trimmed by 3 bases and J by 0 bases, 7 bases remained unmatched. CDR1 MNHEY and CDR2 SMNVEV come from the germline V gene (reference sequence).

V is TRBV11-2 and J is TRBJ2-5; D tentatively reads TRBD1 or TRBD2 (5 bases each). Germline loops: CDR1 SGHAT, CDR2 FQNNGV. Trimming stripped 4 bases from V and 5 bases from J, with 17 bases between. The CDR3 has 15 residues. Written as DNA, the CDR3 is TGTGCCAGCAGCTCTAGGACCGGGACGTTCGAGACCCAGTACTTC. Protein product: CASSSRTGTFETQYF.

This sequence joins TRBV6-2 or TRBV6-3 and TRBJ1-3, with D perhaps TRBD1 (5 bases). V lost 6 bases, J lost 0 bases, and 12 bases lay in between. CDR1 and CDR2 (germline): MNHEY, SVGEGT. The CDR3 sequence is 15 residues long. Here the CDR3 reads CASSTRGSSGNTIYF. The DNA for the CDR3 is TGTGCCAGCAGCACTCGGGGGAGCTCTGGAAACACCATATATTTT.

V usage is TRBV28 and J usage is TRBJ1-5; TRBD1 agrees at 10 bases. Unmatched junction bases numbered 2, after V lost 2 bases and J lost 4 bases. The CDR3 is made up of 15 amino acids. Per germline, CDR1 MDHEN and CDR2 SYDVKM. CDR3 amino acids: CASSLRDRGNQPQHF. The CDR3 DNA reads TGTGCCAGCAGTTTACGGGACAGGGGAAATCAGCCCCAGCATTTT.

This CDR3 is CASSSRGPQEQYF. CDR3 sequence (DNA): TGTGCCAGCAGTTCCAGGGGTCCTCAGGAGCAGTACTTC. The rearrangement joins TRBV6-2 or TRBV6-3 to TRBJ2-7; D is perhaps TRBD1 (6 bases). Trimming stripped 4 bases from V and 7 bases from J, with 14 bases between. From germline, CDR1 is MNHEY and CDR2 SVGEGT. The CDR3 sequence is 13 residues long.

The rearrangement joins TRBV7-8 to TRBJ1-3, with D perhaps matching TRBD1 (6 bases). The V gene lost 5 bases and the J gene lost 3 bases, with 17 bases spanning the gap. Germline CDR1 is SGHVS and CDR2 is FQNEAQ. The CDR3 runs to 16 residues. The CDR3 spells CASSPRGRGNGNTIYF. The CDR3 DNA sequence: TGTGCCAGCAGCCCCCGGGGGAGGGGGAATGGAAACACCATATATTTT.

This chain links TRBV2 with TRBJ1-1, with D uncertain. Germline CDR1 SNHLY, CDR2 FYNNEI. V was shortened by 3 bases and J by 0 bases, with 8 bases between the two germline ends. The CDR3 is 14 residues long. CDR3 sequence reads: CASSETQMNTEAFF. CDR3 bases: TGTGCCAGCAGTGAGACGCAAATGAACACTGAAGCTTTCTTT.

The rearrangement uses TRBV4-1 and TRBJ2-4; perhaps TRBD2 as D (7 bases). The CDR3 has 16 amino acids. Trimming removed 3 bases from V and 0 bases from J, with 12 bases in between. Germline CDR1 MGHRA, CDR2 YSYEKL. Here the CDR3 DNA reads TGCGCCAGCAGCCAGTCTGGGGGGGCAGCCAAAAACATTCAGTACTTC. It codes for CASSQSGGAAKNIQYF.

V is TRBV15 and J is TRBJ1-2; tentative D call: TRBD1 (6 bases). This CDR3 has 12 residues. Germline CDR1 LNHNV, CDR2 YYDKDF (reference sequence). V shed 5 bases and J shed 10 bases, with 14 bases lying between them. This CDR3 reads CATSAQQGYYTF. DNA of the CDR3: TGTGCCACCAGCGCACAACAGGGTTACTACACCTTC.

The V gene is TRBV13, the J gene TRBJ1-2; TRBD1 agrees at 9 bases. CDR3 length: 14 residues. Germline V gene lookup returns CDR1 PRHDT and CDR2 FYEKMQ (reference sequence). V lost 5 bases, J lost 7 bases, and 8 bases stayed unmatched. CDR3 nucleotides: TGTGCCAGCAGCCAGGGACAGGGACTGTCTGGCTACACCTTC. This codes for CASSQGQGLSGYTF.

This clone was recorded only once. The chain combines TRBV5-1 with TRBJ2-7; 8 bases are shared with TRBD1. The germline V gene encodes CDR1 SGHRS and CDR2 YFSETQ. J was trimmed by 2 bases and V by 0 bases; bases with no gene match: 7. This CDR3 has 16 residues. CDR3 DNA sequence: TGCGCCAGCAGCTTGGCCGGAACAGGGGGACCCTACGAGCAGTACTTC. Translated: CASSLAGTGGPYEQYF.

The chain is built from TRBV6-5 and TRBJ2-1, with D unclear. Germline V gene data show CDR1 as MNHEY and CDR2 as SVGAGI. This CDR3 region has 15 residues. Trimming pared 0 bases from V and 2 bases from J, leaving 8 bases between. As DNA, the CDR3 is TGTGCCAGCAGTTACTCCCAATCTACCTACAATGAGCAGTTCTTC. Translated, it gives CASSYSQSTYNEQFF.